This T cell receptor beta chain was captured by sequencing in a study of T cells after yellow fever vaccination. In the study overall: The SMART-Seq v4 Ultra Low Input method served to prepare the low-cell-number fractions.

With respect to this clonotype: Its specificity is not known.

TCRdb used MiXCR to reprocess the 5' RACE reads, holding one entry per CDR3 protein. The repertoire includes 310,000 or so distinct CDR3 sequences, around 4% of them detected once, and about a quarter sits in the top ten. Trimming at V came to 2 bases and at J to 1 base, leaving 3 bases not matched to a gene. The CDR3 length is 15 residues. Study-level results: FACS-sorted repertoires could harbor abundant contaminating bulk-population clonotypes. The booster saw the reappearance of most primary-vaccination clones (nearly 98% CD4, about 85% CD8).

The TCR sequence derives from a man aged 18 to 30 who received the YFV17D yellow fever vaccine. The chain is built from TRBV12-3 or TRBV12-4 and TRBJ1-2; 8 nucleotides line up with TRBD1. The sample consisted of PBMCs, taken on the day of the yellow fever booster vaccination. This chain's CDR3 is CASSLQGAFNYGYTF. CDR3 sequence (DNA): TGTGCCAGCAGTTTACAGGGGGCGTTTAACTATGGCTACACCTTC.